These T cell receptor delta chains were read from a single sample in a study of γδ T cells in repeated Plasmodium falciparum infection. TCRdb re-called the multiplex PCR reads via CATT. The data contain tens of thousands of delta-chain clones, over 1.5% of them singletons. Sequenced sample: gamma-delta T cells from blood. The receptors here all came from a pool of human donors (malaria-infected and uninfected, not separated). Each CDR3 is given with its conserved first and last residue. A D gene is named only where the DNA matches it firmly. Some rows mark clone size as missing; the rest say once, few, many or name a class of expanded clone.

d_gene	j_gene	abundance	v_gene	CDR3nt	CDR3aa
TRDD3	TRDJ1	many	TRDV1	TGTGCTCTTGGGGCGCTTCCGTACTGGGGGATAGCGGGCCTCATCTTT	CALGALPYWGIAGLIF
.	TRDJ1	many	TRDV3	TGTGCCTTTTTACCCCACTCCTACGGATTACTGAACACCGATAAACTCATCTTT	CAFLPHSYGLLNTDKLIF
.	TRDJ1	many	TRDV1	TGTGCTCTTGGGGAACTAGTGTTAATGACTAGTGTTGGTAAACTCATCTTT	CALGELVLMTSVGKLIF
.	TRDJ1	many	TRDV1	TGTGCTCTTGGGGAACTTCCTACTAAGGTATGGGGGCCCGCGTACACCGATAAACTCATCTTT	CALGELPTKVWGPAYTDKLIF
TRDD3	TRDJ1	many	TRDV1	TGTGCTCTTGGGGAAAATAATGTGTTGGCTCTTCCTTGGTACTGGGGGATAGTGGGGCCCAGAAGGTACACCGATAAACTCATCTTT	CALGENNVLALPWYWGIVGPRRYTDKLIF
.	TRDJ1	medium-sized	TRDV1	TGTGCTCTTGGGGAAGTTACCGTACTGGTTTTCACCGATAAAGTCATCTTT	CALGEVTVLVFTDKVIF
TRDD2	TRDJ1	many	TRDV1	TGTGCTCTTGGGGAAAGGGCACATTCCTACCCCGTACTGAGGTACACCGATAAACTCATCTTT	CALGERAHSYPVLRYTDKLIF
.	TRDJ1	many	TRDV1	TGTGCCCTTGGGGAACGGTCCCTGGCGACGGGGACCAACACAGATAAACTCATCTTT	CALGERSLATGTNTDKLIF
TRDD3	TRDJ1	many	TRDV1	TGTGCTCTTGGGACCCGAAGCCCCTGGGACTGGGGGATACTTTCGTTGGGTTTATACACCGATAAACTCATCTTT	CALGTRSPWDWGILSLGLYTDKLIF
TRDD3	TRDJ1	many	TRDV1	TGTGCTCTTGGGGAACGCGCTCGGGGGATACGCGCCACCGATAAACTCATCTTT	CALGERARGIRATDKLIF
TRDD3	TRDJ1	medium-sized	TRDV1	TGTGCTCTTGGGACTACCAAGAGGGGATACGCCAATCACACCGATAAACTCATCTTT	CALGTTKRGYANHTDKLIF
TRDD3	TRDJ1	many	TRDV3	TGTGCATTTATAAAACTCCCCTTACAAACCCTTACTGGGGGACTCATCTTT	CAFIKLPLQTLTGGLIF
TRDD3	TRDJ1	many	TRDV1	TGTGCTCTTGGGGAACTCTCGTACTGGGGGGTGAACACCGATAAACTCATCTTT	CALGELSYWGVNTDKLIF
TRDD3	TRDJ1	many	TRDV1	TGTGCTCTTGGGGACCTGCCTTCCCGTCCCCTTACTGGGGGATACGACACCGATAAACTCATCTTT	CALGDLPSRPLTGGYDTDKLIF
TRDD3	TRDJ1	.	TRDV1	TGTGCTCTTGGGGTACTGCGCGCTAAGTACTGGGGGCCAAAGCCCTACTTCACCGATAAACTCATCTTT	CALGVLRAKYWGPKPYFTDKLIF
TRDD3	TRDJ1	many	TRDV1	TGTGCTCTTGGGGAACGGTTCAAGGGGGATACTGTCGTCGATATACTCATCTTT	CALGERFKGDTVVDILIF
.	TRDJ1	many	TRDV1	TGTGCTCTTGGGGAACTGTACCGACTCGGGATAAGGACAGTTGACGGCACCGATAAACTCATCTTT	CALGELYRLGIRTVDGTDKLIF
TRDD3	TRDJ1	many	TRDV1	TGTGCTCTTGCCTCGACCAACGGGAGGAACTGGGGGATACGCGGGTTTGATAAACTCATCTTT	CALASTNGRNWGIRGFDKLIF
.	TRDJ1	many	TRDV1	TGTGCTCTTGGGGCCCTGTTCCCGCGTACTGGAAAACTCATCTTT	CALGALFPRTGKLIF
TRDD3	TRDJ2	medium-sized	TRDV2	TGTGCCTGTGACTCGACCTCGCCTCCTACGGGGGGATCACTGGGGGATACGCGTATCCCGGCTTTGACAGCACAACTCTTCTTT	CACDSTSPPTGGSLGDTRIPALTAQLFF
.	TRDJ1	medium-sized	TRDV2	TGTGCCTGTGACCCGGCCTTCGTACCATTTCATTGGGGGCTCACCGATAAACTCATCTTT	CACDPAFVPFHWGLTDKLIF
TRDD3	TRDJ1	many	TRDV3	TGTGCCTCCAGGCTCATGAGGGGATACCTAGTGTACACCGATAAACTCATCTTT	CASRLMRGYLVYTDKLIF
TRDD3	TRDJ1	many	TRDV1	TGTGCTCTTCCCGAGAGGGTAACCTACCTTTCTTTACTGGGGGTTACACTTCAGTACACCGATAAACTCATCTTT	CALPERVTYLSLLGVTLQYTDKLIF
.	TRDJ1	.	TRDV1	TGTGCTCTTGGGGAAGGACGACAAGCGACGAAAGGGGAGGCCGATAAACTCATCTTC	CALGEGRQATKGEADKLIF
TRDD3	TRDJ1	medium-sized	TRDV3	TGTGCCTTTTCTCGGCGGGCAGACTGGGGGATACGTCCTAAATTGTACAGCGATAAACTCATCTTT	CAFSRRADWGIRPKLYSDKLIF
.	TRDJ1	medium-sized	TRDV2	TGTGCCTGTGACACCGCCGGGGTCACCTCGGGGACCGATAAACTCATCTTT	CACDTAGVTSGTDKLIF
TRDD3	TRDJ1	many	TRDV1	TGTGCTCTTGGGGAAAGATTTTTCCCACGACTTACTTTAATAGGGGGATTCTTCCCCCCGTACACCGATAAACTCATCTTT	CALGERFFPRLTLIGGFFPPYTDKLIF
.	TRDJ1	many	TRDV1	TGTGCTCTTGGGCACCAAAGGTCCTACGGACAACTCATCTTT	CALGHQRSYGQLIF
TRDD3	TRDJ1	many	TRDV1	TGTGCTCTTGGGGAAATATTATTATGGAATCCTACTGGGGGATACCCTCCGTACACCGATAAACTCATCTTT	CALGEILLWNPTGGYPPYTDKLIF
.	TRDJ1	many	TRDV1	TGTGCTCTTGAGGAACCCCTTCCTACCTGGGGATACGATAGGACTGCTAAACTCATCTTT	CALEEPLPTWGYDRTAKLIF
TRDD3	TRDJ1	medium-sized	TRDV1	TGTGCTCTTGGGGAACAATCCGGGTACTGGGGGATCTCCTCTGACACCGATAAACTCATCTTT	CALGEQSGYWGISSDTDKLIF
.	TRDJ1	medium-sized	TRDV2	TGTGCCTGTGACGCTCTATATACCTTGTACACCGATAAACTCATCTTT	CACDALYTLYTDKLIF
TRDD3	TRDJ1	many	TRDV1	TGTGCTCTTGGGGGTCTCTTGAGCGTGAGCGTGACGCTCTTACTGGGGGATAGGTACACCGATAAACTCATCTTT	CALGGLLSVSVTLLLGDRYTDKLIF
.	TRDJ1	many	TRDV3	TGTGCCTTTAAATCCCCCGGGCGCCCCTATGAGATACGACCTTTCGATAAACTCATCTTT	CAFKSPGRPYEIRPFDKLIF
TRDD3	TRDJ3	medium-sized	TRDV2	TGTGCCCGTGACAAGAGGAGCTGGGGGTTCCTTAAGACCTGGGACACCCGACAGATGTTTTTC	CARDKRSWGFLKTWDTRQMFF
TRDD3	TRDJ1	many	TRDV1	TGTGCTCTTGGGGAGCCCTACAGGAGTCTGGGGGATATATGGACCGATAAACTCATCTTT	CALGEPYRSLGDIWTDKLIF
TRDD3	TRDJ1	medium-sized	TRDV1	TGTGCTCTTGGCAAACGGTCCAACTGGGGGATACGAGGGGGGTACACCGATAAACTCATCTTT	CALGKRSNWGIRGGYTDKLIF
TRDD3	TRDJ1	medium-sized	TRAV38-2/DV8	TGTGCTTATAGGAGCGCGGCCTCCTACAGGTACTGGGGGATACGCTTCGATAAACTCATCTTT	CAYRSAASYRYWGIRFDKLIF
TRDD3	TRDJ1	few	TRDV1	TGTGCTCTTGGGGAACCCAGTAGAGGGTGCTCTTCCTTCTGGGGGATACGCGATTACACCGATAAACTCATCTTT	CALGEPSRGCSSFWGIRDYTDKLIF
TRDD3	TRDJ1	many	TRDV1	TGTGCTCTTGGGGAACTATGCCCCTACTTACGTGAAATGGGGGATACGGAATACACCGATAAACTCATCTTT	CALGELCPYLREMGDTEYTDKLIF
TRDD2	TRDJ1	medium-sized	TRDV1	TGTGCTCTTGGGGGGTTCGCCTTCCTACGGTTTACTGGGGACTATACCGATAAACTCATCTTT	CALGGFAFLRFTGDYTDKLIF
.	TRDJ1	medium-sized	TRDV1	TGTGCTCTTGGGGATGTATTCCTACCCTCAACGCTGGGGATCAATAGCGATAAACTCATCTTT	CALGDVFLPSTLGINSDKLIF
TRDD3	TRDJ1	many	TRDV1	TGTGCTCTTGGGGAACAACTTGTCGGCTGGGGGATACAGGGGGGTACCGATAAACTCATCTTT	CALGEQLVGWGIQGGTDKLIF
TRDD3	TRDJ1	many	TRDV1	TGTGCTCTTGGGGAACCCGAAAGATATAGTACTGGGGGATATAGGGCCGATAAACTCATCTTT	CALGEPERYSTGGYRADKLIF
TRDD3	TRDJ1	many	TRDV1	TGTGCTCTTGGGGAACTAGATTCCTACTGGGGGATACCCCCGAATAAACTCATCTTT	CALGELDSYWGIPPNKLIF
TRDD3	TRDJ1	many	TRDV1	TGTGCTCTTGGGGAACTTTTTCTGGGTAGTTGGGGGAACACCGATAAACTCATCTTT	CALGELFLGSWGNTDKLIF
TRDD3	TRDJ1	medium-sized	TRDV1	TGTTCTCTTGGGGAATTCGGCATTTTCTGGGGGATCTTCACCGATAAACTCATCTTT	CSLGEFGIFWGIFTDKLIF
TRDD2	TRDJ1	many	TRDV1	TGTGCTCTTGTCGACGGTTCCTACGAGGCTGGGCTATCGGGGACCGATAAACTCATCTTT	CALVDGSYEAGLSGTDKLIF
.	TRDJ1	few	TRDV1	TGTGCTCTTGGGAAACTCCGAAATCCTACGCCACGGTGCAGTGCCGATAAACTCATCTTT	CALGKLRNPTPRCSADKLIF
TRDD3	TRDJ1	many	TRDV1	TGTGCTCTTGGGTCTTCCCCCTCGGAGGCTGGGGGATTTTACCCCTATAAACTCATCTTT	CALGSSPSEAGGFYPYKLIF
.	TRDJ1	many	TRAV38-2/DV8	TGTGCTTATTCCGCTTTTCCTACTTGTACTGGGGGGCCTGAGGGTACCGATAAACTCATCTTT	CAYSAFPTCTGGPEGTDKLIF
TRDD3	TRDJ1	medium-sized	TRDV1	TGCGCTCTTGGGGAACTCGAAAGGCCAGTACTGGGGGATACGCTCGGGGGCACCGATAAACTCATCTTT	CALGELERPVLGDTLGGTDKLIF